This is a list of T cell receptor beta chains from one sample in a study of Ad26.COV2.S vaccination and SARS-CoV-2 variants. This table comes from immunoSEQ multiplex PCR, and its TCRdb copy is limited to in-frame clones, with some not included. The data hold around 300,000 clones, with around 89% observed a single time. Specimen: peripheral blood, collected in a trial of Ad26.COV2.S vaccine versus placebo. The receptor set was obtained from a person aged 18-65 years who received the Ad26.COV2.S COVID-19 vaccine or a placebo. The CDR3 runs from the conserved cysteine through the conserved F or W. Fields, in order: V gene, clone size, D gene, J gene, CDR3 protein, CDR3 DNA. A D gene is named only where the DNA matches it firmly. The size of a clone is reported for some rows only, either as once, few or many, or as a class for expanded clones.

V: TRBV4-3; size: NA; D: NA; J: TRBJ2-1; CDR3: CASSPGGGVYNEQFF; DNA: TGCGCCAGCAGCCCCGGAGGGGGAGTCTACAATGAGCAGTTCTTC
V: TRBV27; size: NA; D: NA; J: TRBJ1-4; CDR3: CASSLLGTNEKLFF; DNA: TGTGCCAGCAGTTTATTGGGGACTAATGAAAAACTGTTTTTT
V: TRBV11-2; size: NA; D: NA; J: TRBJ1-2; CDR3: CASSLAQAYGYTF; DNA: TGTGCCAGCAGCTTAGCCCAGGCTTATGGCTACACCTTC
V: TRBV7-2; size: NA; D: NA; J: TRBJ1-4; CDR3: CASSSQRGEKLFF; DNA: TGTGCCAGCAGTTCCCAGCGGGGGGAGAAACTGTTTTTT
V: TRBV2; size: NA; D: NA; J: TRBJ2-7; CDR3: CAIDRDTLREQYF; DNA: TGTGCCATCGATCGGGACACCCTTCGAGAGCAGTACTTC
V: TRBV9; size: NA; D: TRBD2; J: TRBJ2-2; CDR3: CASSVALSSSGANTGELFF; DNA: TGTGCCAGCAGCGTAGCCCTTAGTAGTAGCGGGGCAAATACCGGGGAGCTGTTTTTT
V: TRBV6-4; size: NA; D: NA; J: TRBJ2-7; CDR3: CASSLDSESYEQYF; DNA: TGTGCCAGCAGTCTGGACAGTGAGTCCTACGAGCAGTACTTC
V: TRBV28; size: NA; D: NA; J: TRBJ2-7; CDR3: CASSLAGVPYEQYF; DNA: TGTGCCAGCAGTTTGGCAGGGGTCCCCTACGAGCAGTACTTC
V: TRBV6-2/TRBV6-3; size: NA; D: NA; J: TRBJ2-6; CDR3: CASSYLPASGANVLTF; DNA: TGTGCCAGCAGTTACCTTCCAGCCTCTGGGGCCAACGTCCTGACTTTC
V: TRBV4-2; size: NA; D: NA; J: TRBJ1-5; CDR3: CASSQDAGVDQPQHF; DNA: TGTGCCAGCAGCCAAGACGCAGGGGTCGATCAGCCCCAGCATTTT
V: TRBV4-1; size: NA; D: NA; J: TRBJ2-3; CDR3: CASSPGSSQTDTQYF; DNA: TGCGCCAGCAGCCCCGGGAGCAGCCAAACAGATACGCAGTATTTT
V: TRBV19; size: NA; D: NA; J: TRBJ2-5; CDR3: CASSLQAGETQYF; DNA: TGTGCCAGTAGTCTCCAGGCTGGAGAGACCCAGTACTTC
V: TRBV5-6; size: NA; D: TRBD1; J: TRBJ2-1; CDR3: CASSLGQGIYNEQFF; DNA: TGTGCCAGCAGCTTGGGACAGGGGATCTACAATGAGCAGTTCTTC
V: TRBV27; size: once; D: TRBD1; J: TRBJ1-5; CDR3: CASSRRIAPGQGAGQPQHF; DNA: TGTGCCAGCAGTCGCCGTATTGCTCCGGGACAGGGGGCAGGGCAGCCCCAGCATTTT
V: TRBV5-1; size: once; D: TRBD2; J: TRBJ2-2; CDR3: CASSFTSGRNTGELFF; DNA: TGCGCCAGCAGCTTCACTAGCGGGAGGAACACCGGGGAGCTGTTTTTT
V: TRBV18; size: NA; D: NA; J: TRBJ2-6; CDR3: CASSRRDGQYPSGANVLTF; DNA: TGTGCCAGCTCGCGTCGGGACGGGCAGTATCCATCTGGGGCCAACGTCCTGACTTTC
V: TRBV30; size: NA; D: NA; J: TRBJ2-7; CDR3: CAWRGETVQYF; DNA: TGTGCCTGGAGAGGGGAGACCGTGCAGTACTTC
V: TRBV2; size: NA; D: NA; J: TRBJ2-7; CDR3: CASTEAGVSYEQYF; DNA: TGTGCCAGCACGGAGGCAGGAGTCTCCTACGAGCAGTACTTC
V: TRBV12-3/TRBV12-4; size: once; D: NA; J: TRBJ2-3; CDR3: CASSLAQLDTQYF; DNA: TGTGCCAGCAGTTTAGCCCAACTCGATACGCAGTATTTT
V: TRBV27; size: NA; D: TRBD1; J: TRBJ1-1; CDR3: CASRRQGNAEAFF; DNA: TGTGCCAGCAGACGACAGGGTAACGCTGAAGCTTTCTTT
V: TRBV12-3/TRBV12-4; size: NA; D: NA; J: TRBJ1-5; CDR3: CASSGKSNQPQHF; DNA: TGTGCCAGCAGTGGGAAAAGCAATCAGCCCCAGCATTTT
V: TRBV6-2/TRBV6-3; size: NA; D: TRBD1; J: TRBJ1-6; CDR3: CASSSGQYVNSPLHF; DNA: TGTGCCAGCAGTTCGGGACAGTATGTTAATTCACCCCTCCACTTT